This section outlines one TCR beta chain sequence together with its context. In this sample, this clonotype turned up many times. Its antigen remains unidentified. No base-level quality is on record; no much larger clone is a single base apart. This sample is part of a study. Sequenced on an Illumina MiSeq. TCRdb reworked the public reads: Q25 trimming with fastp, MiXCR clone assembly, productive beta chains retained. Under each unique CDR3 protein, matching rows form one entry showing the most common genes and DNA. The sample includes about 4,100 distinct CDR3 sequences, with approximately 10% observed a single time. The top ten constitute roughly an eighth of the sample. Based on the germline V gene, the CDR1 and CDR2 sequences are MNHNS and SASEGT. Trimming at the junction amounts to 7 bases on V and 5 bases on J, and the germline ends lie 14 bases apart. The CDR3, from cysteine to phenylalanine, totals 13 residues. Solely the CDR3 DNA is kept, with 39 bases framed from the first base.

This TCR was sampled from a human donor with rheumatoid arthritis. The receptor chain draws on TRBV6-1 and TRBJ1-1; the D gene is not confidently resolved. Sequences were obtained from CD4+ T cells from synovial fluid. This receptor has the CDR3 CASTHTGVTEAFF. The bases read TGTGCCAGCACCCATACGGGAGTGACTGAAGCTTTCTTT.